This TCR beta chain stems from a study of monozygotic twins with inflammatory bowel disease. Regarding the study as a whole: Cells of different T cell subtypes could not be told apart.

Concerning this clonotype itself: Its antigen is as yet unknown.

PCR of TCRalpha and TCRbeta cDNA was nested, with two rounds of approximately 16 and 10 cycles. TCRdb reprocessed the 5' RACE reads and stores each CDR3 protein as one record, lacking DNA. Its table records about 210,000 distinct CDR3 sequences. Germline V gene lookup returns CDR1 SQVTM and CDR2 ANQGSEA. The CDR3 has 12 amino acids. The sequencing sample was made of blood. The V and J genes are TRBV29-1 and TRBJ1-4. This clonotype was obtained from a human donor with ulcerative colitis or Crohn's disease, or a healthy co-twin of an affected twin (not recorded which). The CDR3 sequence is CSAREANEKLFF.